These T cell receptor beta chains were read from a single sample in a study of blood T cells in healthy people across ages. A single record per CDR3 protein comes from TCRdb applying MiXCR to the 5' RACE reads. The sample consists of about 1.8 million distinct CDR3 sequences, about 49% of them appearing once. The specimen was blood. Source of these receptors: a woman in her thirties or forties in good health. CDR3s include the opening cysteine and the closing phenylalanine or tryptophan. Each record gives: J gene, clone size, V gene, CDR3 protein. Where a row states a size, it is once, few, many or the class of an expanded clone; other rows omit it.

j_call: TRBJ1-4; clone_size: .; v_call: TRBV29-1; cdr3_aa: CSVYGTGSEKLFF
j_call: TRBJ2-7; clone_size: .; v_call: TRBV6-2/TRBV6-3; cdr3_aa: CASSAPGLAGGRSSYEQYF
j_call: TRBJ2-7; clone_size: few; v_call: TRBV28; cdr3_aa: CASTGARTVTYEQYF
j_call: .; clone_size: .; v_call: TRBV20-1; cdr3_aa: CSAREGWGGQETQYF
j_call: TRBJ1-1; clone_size: .; v_call: TRBV29-1; cdr3_aa: CSVADRPRTEAFF
j_call: TRBJ2-6; clone_size: few; v_call: TRBV4-3; cdr3_aa: CASRQTVSGANVLTF
j_call: TRBJ2-3; clone_size: once; v_call: TRBV7-8; cdr3_aa: CASSLVGISGADTQYF
j_call: TRBJ2-5; clone_size: few; v_call: TRBV6-1; cdr3_aa: CASTPGTGTGETQYF
j_call: TRBJ2-5; clone_size: few; v_call: TRBV21-1; cdr3_aa: CASSKLEGGPSPQYF
j_call: TRBJ2-1; clone_size: few; v_call: TRBV24-1; cdr3_aa: CATSEATGTNSYNEQFF
j_call: TRBJ1-1; clone_size: .; v_call: TRBV27; cdr3_aa: CASRLAGATEAFF
j_call: TRBJ2-1; clone_size: few; v_call: TRBV7-3; cdr3_aa: CASSPLGRLYNEQFF
j_call: TRBJ2-3; clone_size: .; v_call: TRBV12-3/TRBV12-4; cdr3_aa: CASNFFAGDTQYF
j_call: TRBJ1-2; clone_size: once; v_call: TRBV7-9; cdr3_aa: CASSLAQDTNGGYTF
j_call: TRBJ2-5; clone_size: .; v_call: TRBV27; cdr3_aa: CASNPTWGTQETQYF
j_call: TRBJ2-1; clone_size: .; v_call: TRBV29-1; cdr3_aa: CSVEGRGGNEQFF
j_call: TRBJ2-7; clone_size: few; v_call: TRBV6-2/TRBV6-3; cdr3_aa: CASNTIRDRSYEQYF
j_call: TRBJ2-7; clone_size: few; v_call: TRBV20-1; cdr3_aa: CSARDAIYEQYF
j_call: TRBJ2-3; clone_size: .; v_call: TRBV24-1; cdr3_aa: CATSELRGANTDTQYF
j_call: TRBJ2-5; clone_size: .; v_call: TRBV7-6; cdr3_aa: CASSLTSGGLVKETQYF
j_call: TRBJ2-7; clone_size: .; v_call: TRBV5-1; cdr3_aa: CASSSYPGQGYEQYF
j_call: TRBJ2-1; clone_size: .; v_call: TRBV29-1; cdr3_aa: CSEGDGNEQFF
j_call: TRBJ2-5; clone_size: many; v_call: TRBV7-6; cdr3_aa: CASSRAAWETQYF
j_call: TRBJ2-1; clone_size: .; v_call: TRBV19; cdr3_aa: CASSIWTGGANEQFF
j_call: TRBJ2-6; clone_size: .; v_call: TRBV5-1; cdr3_aa: CASSSDGFGGSSGANVLTF
j_call: TRBJ2-3; clone_size: .; v_call: TRBV5-1; cdr3_aa: CASSLLPGASVDTQYF
j_call: TRBJ2-4; clone_size: many; v_call: TRBV6-5; cdr3_aa: CASRAGGLGDIQYF
j_call: .; clone_size: few; v_call: TRBV20-1; cdr3_aa: CSAGLAGTQYF
j_call: TRBJ2-3; clone_size: .; v_call: TRBV6-5; cdr3_aa: CASSYSVGGARGSTDTQYF
j_call: TRBJ2-6; clone_size: many; v_call: TRBV5-1; cdr3_aa: CASSLVRGSGANVLTF
j_call: TRBJ1-5; clone_size: .; v_call: TRBV12-5; cdr3_aa: CASGLAGSSQPQHF
j_call: TRBJ2-1; clone_size: few; v_call: TRBV2; cdr3_aa: CASSEARSGVLEQFF
j_call: TRBJ1-5; clone_size: .; v_call: TRBV27; cdr3_aa: CASSNPGTGINQPQHF
j_call: TRBJ2-7; clone_size: .; v_call: TRBV28; cdr3_aa: CASSQLPSYEQYF
j_call: TRBJ1-6; clone_size: few; v_call: TRBV6-5; cdr3_aa: CASSYSPDLGLRSSYNSPLHF
j_call: TRBJ1-2; clone_size: .; v_call: TRBV7-9; cdr3_aa: CASSLRTVPYGYTF
j_call: TRBJ2-7; clone_size: .; v_call: TRBV29-1; cdr3_aa: CSVEKRTGGAFEQYF
j_call: TRBJ2-1; clone_size: .; v_call: TRBV5-6; cdr3_aa: CASSNSGTGIEQFF
j_call: .; clone_size: .; v_call: TRBV11-2; cdr3_aa: CASSRSGRYNEQYF
j_call: TRBJ2-1; clone_size: .; v_call: TRBV2; cdr3_aa: CASKTGPGNEQFF
j_call: TRBJ2-5; clone_size: .; v_call: TRBV10-3; cdr3_aa: CAISAVREETQYF
j_call: TRBJ2-1; clone_size: .; v_call: TRBV6-6; cdr3_aa: CASGRSEQFF
j_call: TRBJ2-3; clone_size: .; v_call: TRBV7-3; cdr3_aa: CASSSLYPSPLSTDTQYF
j_call: TRBJ2-6; clone_size: once; v_call: TRBV7-2; cdr3_aa: CAGSFFRAGSSGANVLTF
j_call: TRBJ2-3; clone_size: .; v_call: TRBV20-1; cdr3_aa: CSARGDGGTQYF
j_call: TRBJ2-5; clone_size: .; v_call: TRBV20-1; cdr3_aa: CSGAVASGGRLETQYF
j_call: TRBJ2-7; clone_size: .; v_call: TRBV7-9; cdr3_aa: CASSFPASRGNYNEQYF
j_call: TRBJ2-7; clone_size: .; v_call: TRBV7-8; cdr3_aa: CASSPPQGNNEQYF